Listed below are T cell receptor beta chains from one sample, sequenced in a study of identical twins. Via MiXCR, TCRdb re-called the 5' RACE reads, giving one row per CDR3 protein. The table includes approximately 590,000 distinct CDR3 sequences, over 8.5% detected once. These data also featured in a second study, about yellow fever vaccine responses in identical twins.

The source material was PBMCs. The receptors shown here come from a woman aged 18-29 years in good health. Each CDR3 is given with its conserved first and last residue. The order of the fields is V gene, clone size, J gene, CDR3 protein. For some rows the clone size is stated as once, few or many, or as a class when expanded; others skip it.

TRBV11-2	.	TRBJ2-7	CASSLVSLGGTGTGGYEQYF
TRBV6-2/TRBV6-3	many	TRBJ2-1	CASSRTGTSGRLEQFF
TRBV28	.	TRBJ2-7	CASSKPGQGADEQYF
TRBV29-1	few	TRBJ1-4	CSVAQSNEKLFF
TRBV7-8	once	TRBJ2-1	CASSQLTVSYNEQFF
TRBV6-1	many	TRBJ2-3	CASSMDGSTDTQYF
TRBV4-1	.	TRBJ1-4	CASSQQGLNEKLFF
TRBV12-3/TRBV12-4	.	TRBJ1-2	CASSPPRGQGTNYGYTF
TRBV7-9	many	TRBJ2-7	CASSIRGFYEQYF
TRBV20-1	few	TRBJ1-1	CSAITGGGTEAFF
TRBV7-9	few	TRBJ2-2	CASSLTVIAGITGELFF
TRBV29-1	few	TRBJ2-1	CSVDRGPHEQFF
TRBV20-1	.	TRBJ2-5	CSARDLRRGSETQYF
TRBV5-1	many	TRBJ1-1	CASSPRRWGNRTEAFF
TRBV5-1	many	TRBJ2-4	CASSSGGTGSTKNIQYF
TRBV3-1	many	TRBJ2-2	CASSLLPLNTGELFF
TRBV29-1	many	TRBJ2-5	CSVDPTGIKETQYF
TRBV6-5	.	TRBJ2-7	CASSYREVGYEQYF
TRBV7-6	.	TRBJ2-1	CASSSKGVTGPNEQFF
TRBV28	many	TRBJ1-5	CASSLFGQISNQPQHF
TRBV30	many	TRBJ2-3	CACPRERGGTDTQYF
TRBV14	few	TRBJ2-1	CASSQFLNNEQFF
TRBV5-6	few	TRBJ2-1	CASSSTVGGRPNEQFF
TRBV12-3/TRBV12-4	many	TRBJ1-1	CASSPVGGRLTEAFF
TRBV7-6	.	TRBJ2-7	CASSRWDREETGGREQYF
TRBV14	few	TRBJ1-3	CASRGVVSGNTIYF
TRBV6-5	.	TRBJ2-7	CASSFTGREQYF
TRBV7-2	many	TRBJ2-5	CASSQGLAGVETQYF
TRBV20-1	few	TRBJ1-5	CSATTGSQPQHF
TRBV27	many	TRBJ1-2	CASSTGTGLMGGYTF
TRBV7-9	many	TRBJ2-2	CASSPGTPGAGELFF
TRBV11-3	.	TRBJ2-1	CASSPHFGSNNEQFF
TRBV5-1	many	TRBJ2-7	CASSSHGGPLSYEQYF
TRBV7-9	.	TRBJ2-1	CASSLDWHNEQFF
TRBV4-1	few	TRBJ2-7	CASSQPGLAGGLDYEQYF
TRBV4-1	few	TRBJ2-4	CASSQVQGAKNIQYF
TRBV12-3/TRBV12-4	many	TRBJ1-6	CASTPGNSPLHF
TRBV5-5	many	TRBJ2-1	CASSLRRERNNEQFF
TRBV29-1	.	TRBJ2-2	CSVRLGLAGGRGGELFF
TRBV3-1	.	TRBJ2-7	CASSQTRQGGEQYF
TRBV5-5	many	TRBJ1-2	CASSFIGIKQGNYGYTF
TRBV3-1	many	TRBJ2-3	CASSQDDRSTDTQYF
TRBV2	.	TRBJ2-7	CASRRDRMGGQYF
TRBV20-1	.	TRBJ2-6	CSATDTWAGANVLTF
TRBV27	few	TRBJ2-1	CASSLLDRIYEQFF
TRBV28	.	TRBJ2-5	CASRGQGMAVEETQYF
TRBV27	.	TRBJ2-3	CASSKFNTQYF